This is a list of T cell receptor beta chains from one sample in a study of technical replicates of blood from four donors. Sequenced by immunoSEQ multiplex PCR; TCRdb stores in-frame clones only, minus some. The data show about 88,000 clones, around 93% seen once. The specimen was T cells isolated from PBMCs. These receptors were collected from a human donor in good health. Each CDR3 is given with its conserved first and last residue. Fields, in order: clone size, D gene, J gene, V gene, CDR3 protein, CDR3 DNA. D genes are given only for firm matches. Where a row states a size, it is once, few, many or the class of an expanded clone; other rows omit it.

NA	TRBD1	TRBJ2-3	TRBV28	CASSLLQPGTALSTDTQYF	TGTGCCAGCAGTCTACTTCAACCAGGGACAGCCCTTTCCACAGATACGCAGTATTTT
NA	TRBD2	TRBJ2-5	TRBV15	CATSRDKGLGQETQYF	TGTGCCACCAGCAGAGACAAGGGACTAGGACAAGAGACCCAGTACTTC
NA	TRBD2	TRBJ2-7	TRBV5-1	CASSLEGLAAISSYEQYF	TGCGCCAGCAGCTTGGAGGGCCTAGCGGCTATCTCCTCCTACGAGCAGTACTTC
NA	TRBD1	TRBJ1-5	TRBV28	CASSSLTGGYEPQHF	TGTGCCAGCAGTTCCCTGACAGGGGGGTACGAACCCCAGCATTTT
NA	NA	TRBJ1-3	TRBV30	CAWTTGPGNTIYF	TGTGCCTGGACTACAGGGCCAGGAAACACCATATATTTT
NA	TRBD1	TRBJ2-1	TRBV6-1	CASSENRGADSYNEQFF	TGTGCCAGCAGTGAAAACAGGGGAGCGGACTCCTACAATGAGCAGTTCTTC
NA	TRBD2	TRBJ2-5	TRBV7-3	CASSLNSGRGGETQYF	TGTGCCAGCAGCTTAAATAGCGGGAGGGGAGGAGAGACCCAGTACTTC
few	NA	TRBJ2-7	TRBV6-1	CASSGQPYEQYF	TGTGCCAGCAGTGGACAGCCCTACGAGCAGTACTTC
once	NA	TRBJ1-3	TRBV10-3	CAISDRGGNTIYF	TGTGCCATCAGTGACAGGGGTGGAAACACCATATATTTT
once	NA	TRBJ2-1	TRBV5-3	CARSLAFWGRVSYNEQFF	TGTGCCAGAAGCTTGGCCTTTTGGGGGCGGGTTTCATACAATGAGCAGTTCTTC
NA	TRBD2	TRBJ2-2	TRBV6-1	CASSDLAGGSNTGELFF	TGTGCCAGCAGTGATCTTGCGGGAGGATCCAACACCGGGGAGCTGTTTTTT
NA	TRBD2	TRBJ2-7	TRBV10-3	CAISPGLAGGEQYF	TGTGCCATCAGTCCGGGACTAGCGGGAGGCGAGCAGTACTTC
NA	TRBD2	TRBJ2-1	TRBV30	CAWSLREGRLRNEQFF	TGTGCCTGGAGTTTGCGGGAGGGCCGCTTGAGGAATGAGCAGTTCTTC
NA	TRBD1	TRBJ1-2	TRBV28	CASSFFWTGSYTF	TGTGCCAGCAGTTTTTTCTGGACAGGGAGCTACACCTTC
NA	NA	TRBJ1-1	TRBV4-1	CASSQESPPEGNTEAFF	TGCGCCAGCAGCCAAGAATCCCCCCCAGAGGGGAACACTGAAGCTTTCTTT
NA	NA	TRBJ2-1	TRBV25-1	CASSEVSSYNEQFF	TGTGCCAGCAGTGAGGTTAGCTCCTACAATGAGCAGTTCTTC
NA	TRBD1	TRBJ1-2	TRBV6-1	CASSEMTTGEGYGYTF	TGTGCCAGCAGTGAAATGACGACAGGGGAGGGCTATGGCTACACCTTC
NA	NA	TRBJ2-2	TRBV7-3	CASSLTSSNTGELFF	TGTGCCAGCAGCTTAACTTCCTCGAACACCGGGGAGCTGTTTTTT
NA	TRBD1	TRBJ1-2	TRBV5-4	CASTYADREAYGYTF	TGTGCCAGCACCTATGCGGACAGGGAGGCTTATGGCTACACCTTC
NA	TRBD2	TRBJ2-1	TRBV9	CASSAELADEEQFF	TGTGCCAGCAGCGCCGAGCTAGCGGATGAGGAGCAGTTCTTC
NA	TRBD1	TRBJ1-5	TRBV7-2	CASSLGDRGPYSNQPQHF	TGTGCCAGCAGCTTGGGGGACAGGGGACCCTATAGCAATCAGCCCCAGCATTTT
NA	TRBD2	TRBJ2-1	TRBV6-5	CASSTGLAGVEQFF	TGTGCCAGCAGTACGGGACTAGCGGGAGTTGAGCAGTTCTTC
few	NA	TRBJ1-1	TRBV20-1	CSAHRQTEAFF	TGCAGTGCCCATAGACAAACTGAAGCTTTCTTT
NA	TRBD2	TRBJ2-3	TRBV7-9	CASSLTLAGDTQYF	TGTGCCAGCAGCTTAACACTAGCGGGAGATACGCAGTATTTT
NA	TRBD1	TRBJ2-5	TRBV11-2	CASSAKTGWETQYF	TGTGCCAGCAGCGCAAAGACAGGGTGGGAGACCCAGTACTTC
NA	TRBD2	TRBJ2-4	TRBV4-1	CASSQRTGRDIQYF	TGCGCCAGCAGCCAAAGAACGGGGAGGGACATTCAGTACTTC
NA	NA	TRBJ2-2	TRBV9	CASSVAIRTKLGELFF	TGTGCCAGCAGCGTAGCTATCCGGACTAAGCTCGGGGAGCTGTTTTTT
NA	TRBD1	TRBJ1-5	TRBV6-1	CASSDRTGGYQPQHF	TGTGCCAGCAGCGATAGGACAGGGGGGTATCAGCCCCAGCATTTT
NA	NA	TRBJ2-3	TRBV29-1	CSVEKGGADTQYF	TGCAGCGTTGAAAAAGGCGGGGCAGATACGCAGTATTTT
NA	TRBD2	TRBJ2-6	TRBV7-2	CARRGCNVLTF	TGTGCCAGGCGGGGGTGCAACGTCCTGACTTTC
NA	TRBD1	TRBJ1-2	TRBV7-2	CASSWGQGAGYGYTF	TGTGCCAGCAGCTGGGGACAGGGGGCGGGCTATGGCTACACCTTC
NA	TRBD2	TRBJ2-1	TRBV29-1	CSVAGTSGTNEQFF	TGCAGCGTTGCCGGGACTAGCGGGACGAATGAGCAGTTCTTC
NA	TRBD2	TRBJ2-7	TRBV20-1	CSVRGYEQYF	TGCAGTGTGCGGGGGTACGAGCAGTACTTC
NA	NA	TRBJ1-4	TRBV2	CAIRGLANEKLFF	TGTGCCATCCGAGGTTTGGCTAATGAAAAACTGTTTTTT
NA	TRBD1	TRBJ1-1	TRBV5-1	CASSFWVDRRDTEAFF	TGCGCCAGCAGCTTCTGGGTGGACAGGAGGGACACTGAAGCTTTCTTT
NA	TRBD2	TRBJ2-1	TRBV2	CASSPASGSYNEQFF	TGTGCCAGCAGTCCTGCTAGCGGAAGCTACAATGAGCAGTTCTTC
once	TRBD2	TRBJ2-7	TRBV7-9	CASSPERELGEQYF	TGTGCCAGCAGCCCAGAGCGGGAGTTGGGTGAGCAGTACTTC
NA	NA	TRBJ1-1	TRBV30	CAWSEDRLPSVAFF	TGTGCCTGGAGTGAGGACAGACTTCCGTCTGTGGCTTTCTTT
NA	TRBD2	TRBJ2-1	TRBV11-2	CASSIGTSRYEQFF	TGTGCCAGCAGCATCGGGACTAGTAGGTATGAGCAGTTCTTC
NA	NA	TRBJ1-1	TRBV7-9	CASSFDRSPYTEAFF	TGTGCCAGCAGCTTCGACAGGTCCCCTTACACTGAAGCTTTCTTT
NA	TRBD1	TRBJ1-5	TRBV6-7	CASNATGNTGSNQPQHF	TGTGCCAGCAATGCGACAGGGAATACTGGGAGCAATCAGCCCCAGCATTTT
NA	NA	TRBJ2-1	TRBV7-3	CASSPILGDLAGEQFF	TGTGCCAGCAGCCCCATCCTGGGAGATCTGGCCGGTGAGCAGTTCTTC
NA	NA	TRBJ2-1	TRBV7-2	CASSHYLGVGGPYNEQFF	TGTGCCAGCAGCCACTACCTGGGAGTGGGGGGGCCTTACAATGAGCAGTTCTTC
NA	NA	TRBJ2-3	TRBV10-3	CAISEDPLIITSTDTQYF	TGTGCCATCAGTGAGGATCCTTTAATAATTACTAGCACAGATACGCAGTATTTT
NA	NA	TRBJ1-1	TRBV9	CASSAYSTEAFF	TGTGCCAGCAGCGCGTACAGCACTGAAGCTTTCTTT
NA	NA	TRBJ2-5	TRBV7-8	CASTQTGRGETQYF	TGTGCCAGCACCCAGACGGGTAGAGGGGAGACCCAGTACTTC
once	NA	TRBJ1-5	TRBV2	CASNVRDTYDQPQHF	TGTGCCAGCAATGTCCGGGACACTTATGATCAGCCCCAGCATTTT
NA	TRBD2	TRBJ2-7	TRBV7-3	CASSASGSYEQYF	TGTGCCAGCAGCGCTAGCGGGAGTTACGAGCAGTACTTC
NA	TRBD2	TRBJ2-2	TRBV29-1	CSVVIAGGTGELFF	TGCAGCGTTGTAATAGCGGGAGGCACCGGGGAGCTGTTTTTT
once	NA	TRBJ2-7	TRBV7-2	CASSPGLLYEQYF	TGTGCCAGCAGCCCGGGACTCCTCTACGAGCAGTACTTC
NA	NA	TRBJ1-4	TRBV7-8	CASSLWPHPEKLFF	TGTGCCAGCAGCTTATGGCCACACCCCGAAAAACTGTTTTTT
once	TRBD2	TRBJ2-1	TRBV27	CASSFMWSSGNNEQFF	TGTGCCAGCAGTTTTATGTGGTCTAGCGGTAACAATGAGCAGTTCTTC
NA	TRBD1	TRBJ2-3	TRBV10-3	CAISDLAGQGIDTQYF	TGTGCCATCAGTGATCTGGCGGGACAGGGCATAGATACGCAGTATTTT
NA	NA	TRBJ2-3	TRBV10-2	CASSESIGGVADTQYF	TGCGCCAGCAGTGAGTCGATAGGGGGGGTGGCAGATACGCAGTATTTT
NA	NA	TRBJ2-4	TRBV18	CASSPQGNIQYF	TGTGCCAGCTCACCGCAGGGTAACATTCAGTACTTC